These T cell receptor beta chains were read from a single sample in a study of memory CD4+ T cells and cytomegalovirus serostatus. Sequencing was performed with immunoSEQ multiplex PCR; in TCRdb, only in-frame clones are kept and a portion is missing. Of about 56,000 clones listed, about 70% were seen once; the top ten hold more than 2.5%. Sequencing was carried out using memory CD4+ T cells from blood. These receptors all stem from an adult in good health and CMV-seropositive. CDR3s include the opening cysteine and the closing phenylalanine or tryptophan. The D gene is left open where the match is weak. Some rows have no size entry. The others give once, few or many, or a class for an expanded clone.

d_call j_call v_call clone_size cdr3_nt cdr3_aa
- TRBJ2-2 TRBV5-4 - TGTGCCAGCAGCTTGGAAATAGCGACCGGGGAGCTGTTTTTT CASSLEIATGELFF
TRBD1 TRBJ1-2 TRBV6-6 - TGTGCCAGCAGTTCTCCCCTACGGACAGGGAGAGGTGGCTACACCTTC CASSSPLRTGRGGYTF
TRBD2 TRBJ2-5 TRBV11-2 - TGTGCCAGCAGCTTAGCGGGAGGGCCGGAGACCCAGTACTTC CASSLAGGPETQYF
- TRBJ2-7 TRBV5-8 - TGTGCCAGCAGCTATAAATCCAAGGGCGGGGAGAACTTC CASSYKSKGGENF
TRBD2 TRBJ2-1 TRBV9 - TGTGCCAGCAGCGTACAAGCCGGGACTACAAGGGGAGAGCAGTTCTTC CASSVQAGTTRGEQFF
TRBD2 TRBJ2-5 TRBV2 - TGTGCCACCAAACTAGCGAACCAAGAGACCCAGTACTTC CATKLANQETQYF
- TRBJ2-1 TRBV5-4 - TGTGCCAGCAGCTTGGTTACCGCGGAACATGAGCAGTTCTTC CASSLVTAEHEQFF
- TRBJ2-7 TRBV7-2 - TGTGCCAGCAGCTTAAACTCCGGGGTCGGCGAGCAGTACTTC CASSLNSGVGEQYF
- TRBJ1-1 TRBV11-3 - TGTGCCAGCAGCTCCGGGTTAGGCATGAACACTGAAGCTTTCTTT CASSSGLGMNTEAFF
TRBD2 TRBJ2-7 TRBV2 - TGTGCCAGCAGTGGGTCGGGGGGCGAGCAGTACTTC CASSGSGGEQYF
- TRBJ1-1 TRBV6-5 - TGTGCCAGCAGTTACTCGATCAGGAACACTGAAGCTTTCTTT CASSYSIRNTEAFF
- TRBJ1-5 TRBV6-1 - TGTGCCAGCAGTGAAGCCGGGGGGGCCTGGCAGCCCCAGCATTTT CASSEAGGAWQPQHF
TRBD1 TRBJ2-2 TRBV27 - TGTGCCAGCAGTTTAAGAGGCCGGGACAGGGACTGGCCCGGGGAGCTGTTTTTT CASSLRGRDRDWPGELFF
- TRBJ2-3 TRBV6-1 - TGTGCCAGCAGTGTATCGGACAACACAGATACGCAGTATTTT CASSVSDNTDTQYF
- TRBJ1-1 TRBV5-6 - TGTGCCAGCAGCTTACCTGGACAGCTCAACACTGAAGCTTTCTTT CASSLPGQLNTEAFF
- TRBJ2-1 TRBV21-1 once TGTGCCACCTTCACTAGCGGGAAACTCAATGAGCAGTTCTTC CATFTSGKLNEQFF
- TRBJ1-4 TRBV18 - TGTGCCAGCTCACCTGGGACCAGCCCTGGTGAAAAACTGTTTTTT CASSPGTSPGEKLFF
- TRBJ2-5 TRBV7-2 once TGTGCCAGCAGCTGGGGCAGGGGTCAAGAGACCCAGTACTTC CASSWGRGQETQYF
TRBD1 TRBJ2-1 TRBV14 - TGTGCCAGCAGCCGGTCCGGGACAGGAAACCCGTTCTTC CASSRSGTGNPFF
- TRBJ1-6 TRBV7-6 - TGTGCCAGCAGCTCTACAGGGAATTCACCCCTCCACTTT CASSSTGNSPLHF
- TRBJ1-5 TRBV6-5 - TGTGCCAGCAGTTACTCCTACAATCAGCCCCAGCATTTT CASSYSYNQPQHF
TRBD2 TRBJ2-7 TRBV28 - TGTGCCAGCAGGGTAGGGACTAGCGGGACCCTAAACTACGAGCAGTACTTC CASRVGTSGTLNYEQYF
- TRBJ1-5 TRBV11-2 - TGTGCCAGCAGCTTAGATCGAGGTAATCAGCCCCAGCATTTT CASSLDRGNQPQHF
- TRBJ2-2 TRBV19 few TGTGCCAGTAGTAGCCACCCTGTGAACACCGGGGAGCTGTTTTTT CASSSHPVNTGELFF
TRBD1 TRBJ2-3 TRBV6-1 - TGTGCCAGCAGTGATACAGGGGCCACAGATACGCAGTATTTT CASSDTGATDTQYF
TRBD2 TRBJ2-1 TRBV6-4 - TGTGCCAGCAGTGACTCGAGGTGTAGCGGGAGGGCCCAGACTGACAATGAGCAGTTCTTC CASSDSRCSGRAQTDNEQFF
- TRBJ2-3 TRBV28 - TGTGCCAGCAGTTTCCGAACTCGGTACACAGATACGCAGTATTTT CASSFRTRYTDTQYF
- TRBJ1-4 TRBV9 - TGTGCCAGCAGCGTAGAGTTTGGATTTGGGGAACTGTTTTTT CASSVEFGFGELFF
TRBD1 TRBJ2-1 TRBV7-6 few TGTGCCAGCAGGTCCGGGACAGGGGGCTACAATGAGCAGTTCTTC CASRSGTGGYNEQFF
TRBD1 TRBJ2-1 TRBV7-9 - TGTGCCAGCAGCACCTTACAGGGGTCCTATGAGCAGTTCTTC CASSTLQGSYEQFF
TRBD2 TRBJ2-1 TRBV2 - TGTGCCAGCAGGCGGGAGGCTCCTAATGAGCAGTTCTTC CASRREAPNEQFF
TRBD1 TRBJ1-4 TRBV11-3 few TGTGCCAGCAGCTTAAGTCTCCCGGGACAGGAGAATGAAAAACTGTTTTTT CASSLSLPGQENEKLFF
- TRBJ2-5 TRBV11-2 once TGTGCCAGCAGCTTAGATGGGGGGACCCAGTACTTC CASSLDGGTQYF
TRBD1 TRBJ1-2 TRBV6-5 few TGTGCCAGCAGAGGACAGGGGGCGCAGGGTTATGGCTACACCTTC CASRGQGAQGYGYTF
- TRBJ2-7 TRBV9 - TGTGCCAGCAGCGTAGACCTCGCGAGCTCCTACGAGCAGTACTTC CASSVDLASSYEQYF
TRBD2 TRBJ2-1 TRBV27 - TGTGCCAGCAGTTTTACTAGCGGGAGGGGGGTAAGTGAGCAGTTCTTC CASSFTSGRGVSEQFF
- TRBJ2-1 TRBV30 - TGTGCCTGGAGTGTGGGTAGCCATGGGTATGAGCAGTTCTTC CAWSVGSHGYEQFF
TRBD2 TRBJ2-1 TRBV25-1 - TGTGCCAGCAGCCTTAGCGGGGATGAGCAGTTCTTC CASSLSGDEQFF
- TRBJ1-2 TRBV7-9 - TGTGCCAGCAGCCTAGGAGGGGCCTATGGCTACACCTTC CASSLGGAYGYTF
- TRBJ1-3 TRBV7-8 - TGTGCCAGCAGCCAGCAGGGCTTGAGTGGAAACACCATATATTTT CASSQQGLSGNTIYF
TRBD1 TRBJ1-2 TRBV18 - TGTGCCAGCTCACCGCCGGACAGGAAGACCTATGGCTACACCTTC CASSPPDRKTYGYTF
- TRBJ1-4 TRBV19 - TGTGCCAGTAGTATGATCGGGACCCAGGGGTTTAATGAAAAACTGTTTTTT CASSMIGTQGFNEKLFF
- TRBJ1-1 TRBV5-1 - TGCGCCAGCAGCTTGGAAGTGAACACTGAAGCTTTCTTT CASSLEVNTEAFF
TRBD1 TRBJ1-2 TRBV4-3 few TGCGCCAGCAGCCAAGTTGGAGGACAGGGGAACTATGGCTACACCTTC CASSQVGGQGNYGYTF
- TRBJ1-5 TRBV5-1 - TGCGCCAGCAGCTTAGAACCGGACACCGATCAGCCCCAGCATTTT CASSLEPDTDQPQHF
TRBD1 TRBJ1-5 TRBV27 - TGTGCCAGCAGTTCCCCTTCGACAGGGGAAATAGGAGCCCAGCATTTT CASSSPSTGEIGAQHF
TRBD1 TRBJ1-2 TRBV29-1 - TGCAGCGCCACAGATACAGGGGAAGGCTACACCTTC CSATDTGEGYTF
TRBD1 TRBJ1-2 TRBV30 - TGTGCCTGGACCAACCGCCAGGGGGCACGGGGCTACACCTTC CAWTNRQGARGYTF
- TRBJ2-7 TRBV21-1 - TGTGCCAGCAGCAAACGGGGGACAGGGGTTTGCGAGCAGTACTTC CASSKRGTGVCEQYF
TRBD1 TRBJ1-1 TRBV5-1 - TGCGCCAGCAGCTCACAACCAGGGGGCATGAACACTGAAGCTTTCTTT CASSSQPGGMNTEAFF